This note documents a single TCR beta chain sequence. The target antigen is unknown. These data come from a study of cytotoxic CD8 clonotypes in ibrutinib-treated CLL. Background on the study: The authors obtained response samples at a median of about 13 months of treatment, range 6 to 36.

Notes on the study in general: Clonality rose at ibrutinib response and fell back toward baseline at progression.

Clones were sequenced by immunoSEQ multiplex PCR, and TCRdb holds only the in-frame ones, with some missing. Seen here are approximately 340,000 clones, roughly 67% observed once, and the top ten hold roughly 6%. The CDR3 contains 14 residues. Germline assignment: CDR1 SGHRS and CDR2 YFSETQ. Trimming removed 1 base from V and 2 bases from J, with 6 bases in between. The chain couples TRBV5-1 to TRBJ1-4; D perhaps matches TRBD1 (5 bases). The receptor was derived from a human donor with chronic lymphocytic leukemia. Sequencing was performed on PBMCs, taken after 36 months of ibrutinib treatment. The CDR3 region has the DNA TGCGCCAGCAGCTTGCGGGGGACTAATGAAAAACTGTTTTTT. Its protein is CASSLRGTNEKLFF.